This TCR beta chain was profiled in a study of OX40 agonist ivuxolimab in advanced cancers. The study in broad terms: Ivuxolimab was an agonistic, fully human IgG2 monoclonal antibody directed against OX40 (CD134), a costimulatory receptor. Intravenous ivuxolimab was administered to patients every 2 weeks at six dose levels: 0.01, 0.1, 0.3, 1.5, 3 and 10 mg/kg. Of the approximately 53 patients in dose escalation, 19 had hepatocellular carcinoma, roughly 15 had melanoma, 9 had renal cell carcinoma and 9 had head and neck cancer. The dose-escalation cohort was approximately 83% male with a mean age of about 60 years, ranging from roughly 20 to 80. Patients were allowed to have had prior anti-PD-1, anti-PD-L1 or anti-CTLA-4 therapy, and 30% to 40% of the dose-escalation patients had been treated with checkpoint inhibitors. Partial responses occurred in three dose-escalation patients: two with cutaneous melanoma and one with hepatocellular carcinoma. The purpose of peripheral TCRbeta sequencing was to test whether ivuxolimab changed TCR sequence diversity and led to clonal T-cell expansion. The monotherapy dose-escalation portion (N of about 49 patients) of the phase I ivuxolimab trial is reported in the paper.

The germline V gene (reference sequence) yields MNHNY for CDR1 and SVGAGI for CDR2. From cysteine to phenylalanine, the CDR3 is 12 amino acids long. Just the 36-base CDR3 DNA is kept, in frame starting at base 1. Between the V and J ends, shortened by 6 bases and 4 bases respectively, the junction contains 10 bases. Findings and caveats that apply to the study as a whole: At doses of 0.1 to 3.0 mg/kg, clonal expansion of both CD4+ and CD8+ T cells in blood was seen between baseline and week 6. In the 0.1-3.0 mg/kg groups, partial responders were among the patients with the lowest normalized peripheral clonal expansion, particularly in CD8+ T cells. After ivuxolimab, CD8+ T cells had more expanded clones than CD4+ T cells on average. The antigen specificity of the peripheral T cells that underwent clonal expansion was not determined. Low levels of normalized T-cell clonal expansion were also shown by some nonresponding patients.

For sequencing of the TCRbeta CDR3 region, genomic DNA was extracted from the sorted cells. The immunoSEQ Assay was used for sequencing of TCRbeta CDR3 regions. Drawn from immuneACCESS, this table holds only the in-frame rearrangements with V and J called that TCRdb kept. Clones are partly lost; checked studies trace under half to an unresolved V gene and leave the rest unexplained. This sample is represented by tens of thousands of clones; about 89% of them were singletons. Together, the top ten hold under 0.75% of the sample. This clone came up a few times. It lacks a known antigen. Base quality data are lacking; no much larger clone is found one base away. Patients with autoimmune disease history or receiving systemic immunosuppression were excluded from the trial. In every dose cohort, peripheral blood was drawn for TCR sequencing at baseline, cycle 4 day 1, and cycle 7 day 1. Samples came from an open-label, multicenter, first-in-human phase I dose-escalation trial of ivuxolimab. Adults with locally advanced or metastatic melanoma, renal cell carcinoma, hepatocellular carcinoma or head and neck squamous cell carcinoma were enrolled in the trial. Before TCR sequencing, CD4+ and CD8+ T cells were separately sorted from peripheral blood.

The TCR was taken from an adult with an advanced solid tumor such as melanoma, head and neck, liver or kidney cancer. The rearranged segments are TRBV6-6 and TRBJ2-7, with no confidently assigned D gene. This specimen was CD4+ or CD8+ T cells sorted from blood, taken in a trial of the OX40 agonist ivuxolimab. The nucleotides read TGTGCCAGCAGCCCCCAGCGATACGAGCAGTACTTC. This sequence encodes CASSPQRYEQYF.